This T cell receptor beta chain derives from a study of radiotherapy plus CTLA-4 blockade in lung cancer. The CDR3 contains 13 residues. CDR1 and CDR2 from the germline V gene are SNHLY and FYNNEI. V was pared by 6 bases and J by 4 bases, with 3 bases of the junction left unmatched. TCRdb's table, derived via immunoSEQ multiplex PCR, lists solely in-frame clones and lacks some. The sample has tens of thousands of clones, about 79% seen once; the top ten hold 4%. The chain uses TRBV2 and TRBJ1-3, with TRBD1 identical over 7 bases. This receptor was identified in a human donor with non-small cell lung cancer who had a partial response to radiotherapy plus ipilimumab. Some clones in this sample may be carry-over from other donors' samples. Sequencing used peripheral blood, obtained from a patient treated with radiotherapy plus ipilimumab. CDR3 residues: CASRQGIGNTIYF. CDR3 coding DNA: TGTGCCAGCAGACAGGGGATAGGAAACACCATATATTTT.